A selection of T cell receptor beta chains follows, all from one sample in a study of shared clonotypes between healthy human individuals. This table comes from immunoSEQ multiplex PCR, and its TCRdb copy is limited to in-frame clones, with some not included. The top ten hold around 0.11% of the sample, which has hundreds of thousands of clones, approximately 95% seen once. The sample consisted of naive CD8+ T cells sorted from blood. The receptors stem from a young woman in good health. Both conserved end residues are part of each CDR3. D genes are given only for firm matches.

v_gene: TRBV7-8; d_gene: TRBD1; j_gene: TRBJ1-1; CDR3aa: CASSLGTGEVEAFF; CDR3nt: TGTGCCAGCAGCTTAGGGACAGGGGAAGTGGAAGCTTTCTTT
v_gene: TRBV28; d_gene: .; j_gene: TRBJ1-1; CDR3aa: CASSLENTYTEAFF; CDR3nt: TGTGCCAGCAGTCTCGAAAACACGTACACTGAAGCTTTCTTT
v_gene: TRBV19; d_gene: .; j_gene: TRBJ2-1; CDR3aa: CASSPGASSYNEQFF; CDR3nt: TGTGCCAGTTCTCCGGGCGCGAGCTCCTACAATGAGCAGTTCTTC
v_gene: TRBV30; d_gene: .; j_gene: TRBJ1-1; CDR3aa: CAWSVSLGAFF; CDR3nt: TGTGCCTGGAGTGTGTCGCTCGGAGCTTTCTTT
v_gene: TRBV27; d_gene: .; j_gene: TRBJ2-7; CDR3aa: CASSFHGSGYEQYF; CDR3nt: TGTGCCAGCAGTTTTCATGGGTCGGGCTACGAGCAGTACTTC
v_gene: TRBV28; d_gene: TRBD2; j_gene: TRBJ2-7; CDR3aa: CASSIGLAEGRADYEQYF; CDR3nt: TGTGCCAGCAGTATCGGACTAGCGGAGGGGAGGGCCGACTACGAGCAGTACTTC
v_gene: TRBV13; d_gene: .; j_gene: TRBJ1-2; CDR3aa: CASSLGGDRSYGYTF; CDR3nt: TGTGCCAGCAGCTTAGGGGGAGACAGGTCCTATGGCTACACCTTC
v_gene: TRBV4-1; d_gene: .; j_gene: TRBJ2-7; CDR3aa: CASSQEITGHYYEQYF; CDR3nt: TGCGCCAGCAGCCAAGAGATTACGGGACATTATTACGAGCAGTACTTC
v_gene: TRBV12-5; d_gene: .; j_gene: TRBJ1-5; CDR3aa: CASGPRLGGYSNQPQHF; CDR3nt: TGTGCTAGTGGTCCGCGGCTGGGAGGGTATAGCAATCAGCCCCAGCATTTT
v_gene: TRBV9; d_gene: .; j_gene: TRBJ1-1; CDR3aa: CASSVHIEGGNEEAFF; CDR3nt: TGTGCCAGCAGCGTTCACATAGAAGGGGGGAATGAGGAAGCTTTCTTT
v_gene: TRBV9; d_gene: .; j_gene: TRBJ2-7; CDR3aa: CASSVGQGNGYEQYF; CDR3nt: TGTGCCAGCAGCGTCGGGCAGGGGAATGGCTACGAGCAGTACTTC
v_gene: TRBV4-1; d_gene: .; j_gene: TRBJ2-5; CDR3aa: CASSQDDLGTQYF; CDR3nt: TGCGCCAGCAGCCAAGATGACCTTGGGACCCAGTACTTC
v_gene: TRBV7-9; d_gene: TRBD1; j_gene: TRBJ2-7; CDR3aa: CASSRDSRYEQYF; CDR3nt: TGTGCCAGCAGCCGGGACAGTCGCTACGAGCAGTACTTC
v_gene: TRBV5-1; d_gene: .; j_gene: TRBJ1-1; CDR3aa: CASSLGDSNTEAFF; CDR3nt: TGCGCCAGCAGCTTGGGCGATTCGAACACTGAAGCTTTCTTT
v_gene: TRBV2; d_gene: TRBD2; j_gene: TRBJ2-7; CDR3aa: CASRTASGRPPGEQYF; CDR3nt: TGTGCCAGCAGGACAGCTAGCGGGAGGCCCCCCGGCGAGCAGTACTTC
v_gene: TRBV5-6; d_gene: TRBD1; j_gene: TRBJ1-6; CDR3aa: CASSLGQGWNSPLHF; CDR3nt: TGTGCCAGCAGCTTGGGACAGGGCTGGAATTCACCCCTCCACTTT
v_gene: TRBV27; d_gene: TRBD1; j_gene: TRBJ1-2; CDR3aa: CASSTGQGPSIYGYTF; CDR3nt: TGTGCCAGCAGTACGGGACAGGGGCCCTCGATATATGGCTACACCTTC
v_gene: TRBV7-9; d_gene: TRBD1; j_gene: TRBJ1-5; CDR3aa: CASSTGQGGNQPQHF; CDR3nt: TGTGCCAGCAGCACCGGACAGGGGGGCAATCAGCCCCAGCATTTT